This T cell receptor beta chain was profiled in a study of cytomegalovirus exposure and HLA in healthy donors. For the study at large: The early release's HLA-typed donors yielded roughly 85 million unique TCRs. General study points: For most TCR beta V segments, an earlier analysis put the productive rate at about 87% or about 30% of the time. In presence/absence analyses, roughly uniform sequencing depth across donors was assumed.

The PCR was carried out with 60 Vbeta primers and 13 Jbeta primers. Here immunoSEQ multiplex PCR was the method, and the copy in TCRdb shows in-frame clones only, minus some. The profile shows 72,000 or so clones, roughly 81% of them singletons. In this sample, this clone turned up once. Its specificity is not known. Regarding donors, all were healthy bone marrow donors. The ends were cut back, 0 bases at V and 8 bases at J, with 19 bases in the middle. Per germline, CDR1 SEHNR and CDR2 FQNEAQ (reference sequence). This CDR3 has 16 residues. This rearrangement joins TRBV7-9 to TRBJ1-2, with a possible D match to TRBD1 (5 bases). The source material was PBMCs. The TCR comes from a human donor in good health. The CDR3: CASSLAGPGLPEGYTF. CDR3 bases: TGTGCCAGCAGCTTAGCGGGTCCGGGACTTCCGGAAGGCTACACCTTC.